This T cell receptor beta chain stems from a study of blood T cell repertoires in COVID-19. Study at large: Samples taken during acute and convalescent COVID-19 were collected in the United States, Italy and Spain. T cells, B-cell-depleted T cells, or PBMCs provided the cDNA or gDNA that served as material.

Source study methods: Scientists estimated how many nucleated cells there were by amplifying reference gene primers. The repertoire was sequenced with immunoSEQ multiplex PCR; TCRdb's copy has only in-frame clones and lacks some. V and J calls plus clone size are reproduced from that table; the DNA served to infer D and trimming. The sample includes about 190,000 clones, 70% to 90% of them seen just once. The CDR3 consists of 15 residues. V trimming: 1 base; J trimming: 1 base; junction bases outside the gene matches: 4. The sequencing sample was made of peripheral blood. The chain employs TRBV5-3 and TRBJ2-5; 7 nucleotides line up with TRBD2. TRBV5-3 is placed among ORFs of uncertain function. The sequence came from a man in his 70s with active or convalescent COVID-19. The DNA for the CDR3 is TGTGCCAGAAGCTTGTGGGACTACACCCAAGAGACCCAGTACTTC. Amino acid sequence: CARSLWDYTQETQYF.